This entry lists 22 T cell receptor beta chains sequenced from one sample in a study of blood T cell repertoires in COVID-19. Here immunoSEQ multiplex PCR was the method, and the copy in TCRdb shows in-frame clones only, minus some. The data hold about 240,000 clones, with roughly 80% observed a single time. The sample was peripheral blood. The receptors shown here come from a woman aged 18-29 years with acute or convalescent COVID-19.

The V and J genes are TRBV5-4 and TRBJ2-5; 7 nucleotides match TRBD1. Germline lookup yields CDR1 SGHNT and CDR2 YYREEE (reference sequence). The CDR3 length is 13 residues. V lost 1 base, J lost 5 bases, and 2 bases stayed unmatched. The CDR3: CASSLRDSETQYF. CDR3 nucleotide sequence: TGTGCCAGCAGCTTGCGGGACAGCGAGACCCAGTACTTC.

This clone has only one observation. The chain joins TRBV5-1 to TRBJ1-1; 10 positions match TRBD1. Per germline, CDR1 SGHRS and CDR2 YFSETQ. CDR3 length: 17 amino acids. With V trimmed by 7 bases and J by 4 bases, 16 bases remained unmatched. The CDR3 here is CASGETGTGDPTTEAFF. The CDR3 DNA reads TGCGCCAGCGGGGAAACCGGGACAGGGGACCCCACCACTGAAGCTTTCTTT.

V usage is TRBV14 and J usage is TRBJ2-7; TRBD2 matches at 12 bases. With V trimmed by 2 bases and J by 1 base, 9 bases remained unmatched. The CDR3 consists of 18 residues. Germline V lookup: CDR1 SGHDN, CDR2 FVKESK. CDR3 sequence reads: CASSQFLAGGPTSYEQYF. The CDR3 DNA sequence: TGTGCCAGCAGCCAATTCCTAGCGGGAGGGCCTACGTCCTACGAGCAGTACTTC.

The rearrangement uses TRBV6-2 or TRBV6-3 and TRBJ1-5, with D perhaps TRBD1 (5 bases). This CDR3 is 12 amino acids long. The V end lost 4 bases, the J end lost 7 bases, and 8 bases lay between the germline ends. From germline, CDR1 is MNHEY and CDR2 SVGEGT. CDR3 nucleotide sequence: TGTGCCAGCAGTTGGGGGGGACAGCCCCAGCATTTT. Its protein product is CASSWGGQPQHF.

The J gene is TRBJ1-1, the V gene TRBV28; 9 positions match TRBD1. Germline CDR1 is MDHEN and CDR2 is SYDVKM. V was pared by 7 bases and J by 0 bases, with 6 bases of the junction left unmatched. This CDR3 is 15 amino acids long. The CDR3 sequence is CASTPGDRVNTEAFF. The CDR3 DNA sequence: TGTGCCAGCACACCAGGGGACAGGGTGAACACTGAAGCTTTCTTT.

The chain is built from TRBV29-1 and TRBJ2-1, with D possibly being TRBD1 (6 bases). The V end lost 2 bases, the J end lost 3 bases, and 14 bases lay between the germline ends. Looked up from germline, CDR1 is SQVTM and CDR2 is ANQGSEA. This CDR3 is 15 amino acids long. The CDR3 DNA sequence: TGCAGCGTTGAATCCTTGGGGGACAACTACAATGAGCAGTTCTTC. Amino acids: CSVESLGDNYNEQFF.

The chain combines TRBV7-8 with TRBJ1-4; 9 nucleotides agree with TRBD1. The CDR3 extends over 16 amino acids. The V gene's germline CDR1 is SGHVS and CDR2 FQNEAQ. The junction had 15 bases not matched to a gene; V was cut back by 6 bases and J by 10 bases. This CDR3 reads CASRGVTGTGKGKLFF. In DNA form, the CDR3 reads TGTGCCAGCAGGGGGGTTACCGGGACAGGGAAGGGAAAACTGTTTTTT.

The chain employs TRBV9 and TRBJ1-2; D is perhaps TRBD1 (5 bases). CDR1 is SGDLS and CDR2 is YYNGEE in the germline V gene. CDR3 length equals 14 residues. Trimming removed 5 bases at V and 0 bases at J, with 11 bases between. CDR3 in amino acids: CASSVGAANYGYTF. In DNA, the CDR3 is TGTGCCAGCAGTGTTGGGGCGGCTAACTATGGCTACACCTTC.

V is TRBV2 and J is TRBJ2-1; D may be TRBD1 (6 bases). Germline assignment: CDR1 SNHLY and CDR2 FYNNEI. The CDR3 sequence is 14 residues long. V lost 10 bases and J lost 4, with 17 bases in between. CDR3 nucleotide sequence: TGTGCCAACAAGGGGGACGAGGGGTACAATGAGCAGTTCTTC. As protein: CANKGDEGYNEQFF.

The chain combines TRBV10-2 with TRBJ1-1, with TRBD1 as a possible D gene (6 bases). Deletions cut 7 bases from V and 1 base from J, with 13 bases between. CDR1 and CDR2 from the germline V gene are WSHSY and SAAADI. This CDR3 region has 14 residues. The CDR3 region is CASKGGGSNTEAFF. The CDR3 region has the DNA TGCGCCAGCAAGGGGGGGGGCTCGAACACTGAAGCTTTCTTT.

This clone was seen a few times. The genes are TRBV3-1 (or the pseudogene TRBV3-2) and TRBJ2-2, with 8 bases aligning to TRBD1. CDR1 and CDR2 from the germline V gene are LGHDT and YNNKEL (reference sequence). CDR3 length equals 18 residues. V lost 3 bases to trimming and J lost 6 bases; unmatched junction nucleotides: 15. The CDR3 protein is CASSQTTTRTGHSGELFF. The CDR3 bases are TGTGCCAGCAGCCAGACGACTACCAGGACAGGGCACTCCGGGGAGCTGTTTTTT.

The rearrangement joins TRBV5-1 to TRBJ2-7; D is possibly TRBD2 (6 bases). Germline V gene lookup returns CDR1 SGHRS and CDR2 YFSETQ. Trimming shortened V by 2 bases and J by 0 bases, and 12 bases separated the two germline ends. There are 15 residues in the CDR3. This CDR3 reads CASSLGTSDSYEQYF. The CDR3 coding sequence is TGCGCCAGCAGCTTAGGGACTTCCGACTCCTACGAGCAGTACTTC.

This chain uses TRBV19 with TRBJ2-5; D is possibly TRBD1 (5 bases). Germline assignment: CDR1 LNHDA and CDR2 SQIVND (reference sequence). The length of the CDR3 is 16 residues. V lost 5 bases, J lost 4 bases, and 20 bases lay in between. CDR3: CASSPGYQRGPETQYF. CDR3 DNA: TGTGCCAGTAGTCCAGGCTACCAAAGGGGTCCAGAGACCCAGTACTTC.

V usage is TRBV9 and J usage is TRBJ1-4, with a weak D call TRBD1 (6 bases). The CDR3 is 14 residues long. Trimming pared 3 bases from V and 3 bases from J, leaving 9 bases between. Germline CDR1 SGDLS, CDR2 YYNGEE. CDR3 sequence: CASSEGQPNEKLFF. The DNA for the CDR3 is TGTGCCAGCAGCGAGGGACAACCTAATGAAAAACTGTTTTTT.

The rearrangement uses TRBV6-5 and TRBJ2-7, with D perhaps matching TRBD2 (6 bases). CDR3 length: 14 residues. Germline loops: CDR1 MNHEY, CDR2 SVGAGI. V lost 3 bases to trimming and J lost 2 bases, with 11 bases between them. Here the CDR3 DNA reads TGTGCCAGCAGTTATTCCCCGGGAGCCTACGAGCAGTACTTC. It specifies CASSYSPGAYEQYF.

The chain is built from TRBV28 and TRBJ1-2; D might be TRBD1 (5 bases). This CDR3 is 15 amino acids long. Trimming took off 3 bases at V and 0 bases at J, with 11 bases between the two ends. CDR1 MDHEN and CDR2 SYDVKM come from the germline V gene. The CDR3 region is CASSFRGEPNYGYTF. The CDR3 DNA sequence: TGTGCCAGCAGTTTTCGGGGGGAGCCTAACTATGGCTACACCTTC.

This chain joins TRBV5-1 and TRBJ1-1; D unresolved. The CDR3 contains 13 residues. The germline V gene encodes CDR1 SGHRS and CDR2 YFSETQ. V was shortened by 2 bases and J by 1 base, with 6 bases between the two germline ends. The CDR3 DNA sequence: TGCGCCAGCAGCTTCTCACAGAACACTGAAGCTTTCTTT. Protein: CASSFSQNTEAFF.

The CDR3 sequence is CASSLTWPQRLAGVRNEQFF. As DNA, the CDR3 is TGTGCCAGCAGCTTAACTTGGCCTCAAAGACTAGCGGGAGTGAGGAATGAGCAGTTCTTC. V usage is TRBV7-3 and J usage is TRBJ2-1; 12 nucleotides align to TRBD2. CDR1 is SGHTA, CDR2 FQGTGA, per germline. CDR3 size: 20 residues. With V trimmed by 0 bases and J by 7 bases, 16 bases remained unmatched.

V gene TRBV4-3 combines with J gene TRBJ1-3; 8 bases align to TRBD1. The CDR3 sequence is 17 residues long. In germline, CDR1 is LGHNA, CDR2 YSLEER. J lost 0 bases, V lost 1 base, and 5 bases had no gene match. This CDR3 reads CASSQGFQGASGNTIYF. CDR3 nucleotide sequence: TGCGCCAGCAGCCAAGGGTTTCAGGGGGCCTCTGGAAACACCATATATTTT.

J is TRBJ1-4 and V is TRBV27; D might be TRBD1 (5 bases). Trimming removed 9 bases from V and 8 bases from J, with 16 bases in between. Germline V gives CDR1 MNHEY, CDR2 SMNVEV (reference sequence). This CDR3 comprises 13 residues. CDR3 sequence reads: CASRSGLWEKLFF. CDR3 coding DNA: TGTGCCAGTAGGTCAGGGTTGTGGGAAAAACTGTTTTTT.

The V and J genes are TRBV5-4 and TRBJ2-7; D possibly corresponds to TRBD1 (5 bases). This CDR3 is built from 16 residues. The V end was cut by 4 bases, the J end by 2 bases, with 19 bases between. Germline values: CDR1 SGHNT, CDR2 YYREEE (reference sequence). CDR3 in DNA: TGTGCCAGCAGCCCCGGTGCAGGGTTAACCGCCTACGAGCAGTACTTC. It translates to CASSPGAGLTAYEQYF.

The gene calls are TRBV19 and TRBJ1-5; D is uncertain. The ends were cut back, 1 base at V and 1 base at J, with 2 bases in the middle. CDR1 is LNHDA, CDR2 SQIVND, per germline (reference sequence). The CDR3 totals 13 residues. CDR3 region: CASSIASNQPQHF. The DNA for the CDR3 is TGTGCCAGTAGTATAGCGAGCAATCAGCCCCAGCATTTT.